This is a list of T cell receptor beta chains from one sample in a study of shared clonotypes between healthy human individuals. Assay used: immunoSEQ multiplex PCR; TCRdb lists only in-frame clones, some missing. The sample has more than 2,000,000 clones, around 90% seen once. Sample: naive CD4+ T cells sorted from blood. The receptors come from a man aged 18 to 29 in good health. The CDR3 runs from the conserved cysteine through the conserved F or W. A D gene is named only where the DNA matches it firmly. Some rows have no size entry. The others give once, few or many, or a class for an expanded clone.

V gene	D gene	J gene	clone size	CDR3 DNA	CDR3 protein
TRBV5-4	-	TRBJ2-1	-	TGTGCCAGCAGGGACTCCTACAATGAGCAGTTCTTC	CASRDSYNEQFF
TRBV5-1	-	TRBJ2-1	-	TGCGCCAGCAGCTTGGGGACACCAGGCATCGCTGAGCAGTTCTTC	CASSLGTPGIAEQFF
TRBV7-9	-	TRBJ2-3	-	TGTGCCAGCAGCAGCCGGGCCCCCACCACAGATACGCAGTATTTT	CASSSRAPTTDTQYF
TRBV18	TRBD1	TRBJ2-5	once	TGTGCCAGCTCACTACAACCCGGGACAGCCCAAGAGACCCAGTACTTC	CASSLQPGTAQETQYF
TRBV2	-	TRBJ2-7	-	TGTGCCAGCAGCCTAAGCCAGAAGAACGAGCAGTACTTC	CASSLSQKNEQYF
TRBV6-5	TRBD1	TRBJ1-2	-	TGTGCCAGCAGCATACGTAGGGACAGGGCCTATGGCTACACCTTC	CASSIRRDRAYGYTF
TRBV30	-	TRBJ2-7	-	TGTGCCTGGAGTTATGGCAGCCCGAATTTCGAGCAGTACTTC	CAWSYGSPNFEQYF
TRBV5-1	TRBD1	TRBJ1-4	-	TGCGCCAGCAGCTTCGGACAGGGTAATGAAAAACTGTTTTTT	CASSFGQGNEKLFF
TRBV7-9	TRBD1	TRBJ2-2	-	TGTGCCAGCAGCTCTTCCGGGACAGGAAACACCGGGGAGCTGTTTTTT	CASSSSGTGNTGELFF
TRBV30	-	TRBJ1-6	-	TGTGCCTGGAGTGCTTTACGGGGGATAGGGTCACCCCTCCACTTT	CAWSALRGIGSPLHF
TRBV20-1	-	TRBJ2-7	-	TGCAGTGCTAGAGGTGGGGGGGAGCAGTACTTC	CSARGGGEQYF
TRBV27	-	TRBJ1-6	-	TGTGCCAGCAGGCTCGGTGACAGAAATTCACCCCTCCACTTT	CASRLGDRNSPLHF
TRBV5-1	TRBD1	TRBJ2-7	few	TGCGCCAGCAGCTCCGGGACAGGGGGCCACGAGCAGTACTTC	CASSSGTGGHEQYF
TRBV9	TRBD1	TRBJ2-7	-	TGTGCCAGCAGCGTAGATGGACAGGGTATAAGGGACTACGAGCAGTACTTC	CASSVDGQGIRDYEQYF
TRBV19	TRBD2	TRBJ2-1	once	TGTGCCAGTAGTATCCCTAGCGGAGAGGGGAATGAGCAGTTCTTC	CASSIPSGEGNEQFF
TRBV28	TRBD1	TRBJ1-5	-	TGTGCCAGCATCGACTCCGGGACAGATAGCAATCAGCCCCAGCATTTT	CASIDSGTDSNQPQHF
TRBV5-6	-	TRBJ2-3	-	TGTGCCAGCAGCTTAACCCCAGATACGCAGTATTTT	CASSLTPDTQYF
TRBV5-4	TRBD2	TRBJ2-5	-	TGTGCCAGCAGCCTACCCCCAGCGGGGAGTCAAGAGACCCAGTACTTC	CASSLPPAGSQETQYF
TRBV6-1	-	TRBJ1-5	-	TGTGCCAGCAGTGAAGGGAAGAGACAGCCCCAGCATTTT	CASSEGKRQPQHF
TRBV10-1	TRBD1	TRBJ2-7	-	TGCGCCAGCAGTAAACAGCTGACAGGGGCTGGAGACGAGCAGTACTTC	CASSKQLTGAGDEQYF
TRBV7-9	-	TRBJ1-1	-	TGTGCCAGCAGCTTGGTGCAGGGACCGAACACTGAAGCTTTCTTT	CASSLVQGPNTEAFF
TRBV11-2	-	TRBJ1-4	once	TGTGCCAGCAGCCCCTCCGGGACCGTTAATGAAAAACTGTTTTTT	CASSPSGTVNEKLFF
TRBV11-3	-	TRBJ2-3	-	TGTGCCAGCAGTCCAGGGGCAGGTTATACGCAGTATTTT	CASSPGAGYTQYF
TRBV4-1	-	TRBJ1-5	once	TGCGCCAGCAGCCCGGAGGACAATCAGCCCCAGCATTTT	CASSPEDNQPQHF
TRBV19	TRBD1	TRBJ2-7	-	TGTGCCAGTAGTGATCCGGGACAGGGTTCCTACGAGCAGTACTTC	CASSDPGQGSYEQYF
TRBV6-6	TRBD1	TRBJ1-1	once	TGTGCCAGCAGCTACAGGGGGCTGACTGAAGCTTTCTTT	CASSYRGLTEAFF
TRBV7-2	-	TRBJ1-1	-	TGTGCCAGCAGCTTATATAGGACACGGAACACTGAAGCTTTCTTT	CASSLYRTRNTEAFF
TRBV2	-	TRBJ2-7	-	TGTGCCAGCAGCCTCATGGGCAGGGGATTAATCGAGCAGTACTTC	CASSLMGRGLIEQYF
TRBV4-3	TRBD1	TRBJ2-7	-	TGCGCCAGCAGCCAAGATTGGTGGGGACCGGGACAGGACTTCTACGAGCAGTACTTC	CASSQDWWGPGQDFYEQYF
TRBV29-1	-	TRBJ2-1	-	TGCAGCGTTGTTCCCTCACCCTACAATGAGCAGTTCTTC	CSVVPSPYNEQFF
TRBV15	TRBD1	TRBJ1-5	-	TGTGCCACCAGCAGAGAACGGACAGGGCACCAGCCCCAGCATTTT	CATSRERTGHQPQHF
TRBV30	-	TRBJ1-1	-	TGTGCCTGGAGTGGGAGTCCTCTAAACACTGAAGCTTTCTTT	CAWSGSPLNTEAFF
TRBV2	TRBD2	TRBJ2-3	-	TGTGCCAGCAGTGAGGGGGGGGGAGATACGCAGTATTTT	CASSEGGGDTQYF
TRBV28	-	TRBJ1-2	once	TGTGCCAGCAGTATGCCCCCAGGGCTCGGCTATGGCTACACCTTC	CASSMPPGLGYGYTF
TRBV10-2	TRBD1	TRBJ1-4	-	TGCGCCAGCAGTGAGGCAGGGGGGGACGAAAAACTGTTTTTT	CASSEAGGDEKLFF
TRBV7-8	-	TRBJ1-5	-	TGTGCCAGCAGCTTAGATAGGGGATCTGACAATCAGCCCCAGCATTTT	CASSLDRGSDNQPQHF
TRBV6-4	TRBD1	TRBJ2-2	-	TGTGCCAGCAGTGGGGATTGGACAGGGAACACCGGGGAGCTGTTTTTT	CASSGDWTGNTGELFF
TRBV9	-	TRBJ2-5	-	TGTGCCAGCAGCGTAGAAGGGACTGGGGGAGAGACCCAGTACTTC	CASSVEGTGGETQYF
TRBV10-3	TRBD1	TRBJ1-6	-	TGTGCCATCAGTGAGTCCACGACCGCGGACAGGGGAGGAGGCAATTCACCCCTCCACTTT	CAISESTTADRGGGNSPLHF
TRBV28	-	TRBJ1-5	-	TGTGCCAGCAGTTTATTGGGCGGGGGTCAGCCCCAGCATTTT	CASSLLGGGQPQHF
TRBV7-2	TRBD2	TRBJ2-3	-	TGTGCCAGCAGTCCTGGACTAGCGCTCTCTAGCACAGATACGCAGTATTTT	CASSPGLALSSTDTQYF
TRBV7-8	-	TRBJ2-5	-	TGTGCCAGCAGCCCAACAGGGGCCGGGAGTACCCAGTACTTC	CASSPTGAGSTQYF
TRBV6-5	-	TRBJ2-3	-	TGTGCCAGCAGACGCTCGGGGGTAGATACGCAGTATTTT	CASRRSGVDTQYF